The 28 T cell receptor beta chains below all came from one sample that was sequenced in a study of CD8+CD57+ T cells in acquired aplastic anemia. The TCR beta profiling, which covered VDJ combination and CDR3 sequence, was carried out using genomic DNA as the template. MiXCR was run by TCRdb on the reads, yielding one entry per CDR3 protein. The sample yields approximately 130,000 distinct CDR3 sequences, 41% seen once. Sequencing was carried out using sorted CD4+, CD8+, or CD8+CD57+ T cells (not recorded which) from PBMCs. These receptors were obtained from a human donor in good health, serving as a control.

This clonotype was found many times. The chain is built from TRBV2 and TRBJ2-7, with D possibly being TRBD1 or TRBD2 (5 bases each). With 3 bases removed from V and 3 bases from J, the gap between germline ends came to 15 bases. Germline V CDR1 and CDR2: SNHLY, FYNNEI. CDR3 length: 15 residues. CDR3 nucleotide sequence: TGTGCCAGCAGTGACAGGGAGATCTCTAACTACGAGCAGTACTTC. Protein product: CASSDREISNYEQYF. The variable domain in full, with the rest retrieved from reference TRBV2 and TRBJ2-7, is EPEVTQTPSHQVTQMGQEVILRCVPISNHLYFYWYRQILGQKVEFLVSFYNNEISEKSEIFDDQFSVERPDGSNFTLKIRSTKLEDSAMYFCASSDREISNYEQYFGPGTRLTVT.

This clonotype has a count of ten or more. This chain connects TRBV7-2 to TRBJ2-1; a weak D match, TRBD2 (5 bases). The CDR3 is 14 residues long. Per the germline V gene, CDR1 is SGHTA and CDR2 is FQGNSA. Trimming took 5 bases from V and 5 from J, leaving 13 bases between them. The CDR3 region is CASSIKSGNNEQFF. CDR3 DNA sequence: TGTGCCAGCAGCATAAAATCGGGGAACAATGAGCAGTTCTTC.

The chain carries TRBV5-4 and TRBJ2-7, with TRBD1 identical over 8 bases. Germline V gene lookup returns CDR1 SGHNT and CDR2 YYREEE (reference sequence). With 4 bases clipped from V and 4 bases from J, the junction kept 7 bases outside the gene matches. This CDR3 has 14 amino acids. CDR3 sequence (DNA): TGTGCCAGCAGCAAGGACAGGGCAAAATACGAGCAGTACTTC. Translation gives CASSKDRAKYEQYF.

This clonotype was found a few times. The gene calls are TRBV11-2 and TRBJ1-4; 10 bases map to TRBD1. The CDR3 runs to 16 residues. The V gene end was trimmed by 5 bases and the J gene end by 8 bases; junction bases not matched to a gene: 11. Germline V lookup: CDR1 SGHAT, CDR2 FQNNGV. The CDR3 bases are TGTGCCAGCAGCCTAGGGACAGGGGTTGGCGGGGAAAAACTGTTTTTT. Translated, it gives CASSLGTGVGGEKLFF. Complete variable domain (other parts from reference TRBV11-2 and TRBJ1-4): EAGVAQSPRYKIIEKRQSVAFWCNPISGHATLYWYQQILGQGPKLLIQFQNNGVVDDSQLPKDRFSAERLKGVDSTLKIQPAKLEDSAVYLCASSLGTGVGGEKLFFGSGTQLSVL.

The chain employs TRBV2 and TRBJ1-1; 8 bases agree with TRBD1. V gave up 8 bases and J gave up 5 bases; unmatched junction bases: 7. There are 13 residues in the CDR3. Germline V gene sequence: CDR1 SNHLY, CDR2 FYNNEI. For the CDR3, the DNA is TGTGCCAGCCGAGGACAGGGTGATACTGAAGCTTTCTTT. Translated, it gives CASRGQGDTEAFF.

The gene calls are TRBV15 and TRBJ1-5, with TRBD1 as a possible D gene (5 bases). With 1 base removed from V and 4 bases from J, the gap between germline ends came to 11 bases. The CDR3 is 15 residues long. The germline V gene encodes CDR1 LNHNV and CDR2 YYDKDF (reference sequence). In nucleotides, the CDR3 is TGTGCCACCAGCAGAGTTGGGCAGGGTAATCAGCCCCAGCATTTT. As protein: CATSRVGQGNQPQHF.

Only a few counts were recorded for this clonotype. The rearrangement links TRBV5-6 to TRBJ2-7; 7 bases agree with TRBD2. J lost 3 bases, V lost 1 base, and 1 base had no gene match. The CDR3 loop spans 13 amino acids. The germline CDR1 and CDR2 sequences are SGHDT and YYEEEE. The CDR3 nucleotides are TGTGCCAGCAGCTTGTGGGGGGGCTACGAGCAGTACTTC. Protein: CASSLWGGYEQYF.

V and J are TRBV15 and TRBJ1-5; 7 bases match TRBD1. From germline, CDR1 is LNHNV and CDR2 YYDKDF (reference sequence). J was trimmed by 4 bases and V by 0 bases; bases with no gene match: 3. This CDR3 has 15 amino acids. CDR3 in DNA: TGTGCCACCAGCAGAGATCCAGGGGGAAATCAGCCCCAGCATTTT. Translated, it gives CATSRDPGGNQPQHF.

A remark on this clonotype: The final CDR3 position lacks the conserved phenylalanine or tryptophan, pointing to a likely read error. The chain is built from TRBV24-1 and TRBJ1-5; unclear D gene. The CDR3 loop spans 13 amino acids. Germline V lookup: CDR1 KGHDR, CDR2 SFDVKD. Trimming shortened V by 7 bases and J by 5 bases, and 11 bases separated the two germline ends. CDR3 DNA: TGTGCCACCAGCCACGAACCCGATCAGCCCCAGCATCTT. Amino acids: CATSHEPDQPQHL.

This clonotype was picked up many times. In DNA form, the CDR3 reads TGCGCCAGCAGCGACCCCGGACAGACCCTTAGAGAAGCTTTCTTT. Amino acid sequence: CASSDPGQTLREAFF. The rearrangement links TRBV5-1 to TRBJ1-1; possible D gene TRBD1, 6 bases. V lost 4 bases and J 8 bases, leaving 21 bases between the germline ends. CDR1 SGHRS and CDR2 YFSETQ come from the germline V gene. CDR3 length equals 15 residues.

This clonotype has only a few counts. CDR3 sequence reads: CSVVSGGAAYNEQFF. As DNA, the CDR3 is TGCAGCGTAGTGAGCGGGGGGGCCGCGTACAATGAGCAGTTCTTC. The gene calls are TRBV29-1 and TRBJ2-1; 10 bases are a match to TRBD2. Losses at the gene ends were 6 bases for V and 4 bases for J; bases not matched to a gene: 9. Germline lookup yields CDR1 SQVTM and CDR2 ANQGSEA. CDR3 length: 15 amino acids.

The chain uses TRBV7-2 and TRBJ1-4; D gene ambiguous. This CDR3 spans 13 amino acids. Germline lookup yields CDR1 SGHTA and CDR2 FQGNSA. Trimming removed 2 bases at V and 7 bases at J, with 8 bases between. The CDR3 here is CASSLSTSEKLFF. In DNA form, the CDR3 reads TGTGCCAGCAGCTTATCTACCAGTGAAAAACTGTTTTTT.

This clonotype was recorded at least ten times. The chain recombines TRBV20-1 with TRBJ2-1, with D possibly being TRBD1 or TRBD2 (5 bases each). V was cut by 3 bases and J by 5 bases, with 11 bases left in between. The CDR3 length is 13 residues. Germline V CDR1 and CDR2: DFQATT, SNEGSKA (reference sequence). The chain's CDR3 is CSASPGPHNEQFF. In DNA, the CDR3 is TGCAGTGCTAGCCCGGGACCGCACAATGAGCAGTTCTTC.

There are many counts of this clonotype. The CDR3 sequence is CATSDLGLGTDTQYF. CDR3 in DNA: TGTGCCACCAGTGATTTGGGCCTCGGGACAGATACGCAGTATTTT. The chain combines TRBV24-1 with TRBJ2-3; D not certain. Trimming removed 0 bases from V and 3 bases from J, with 9 bases in between. The length of the CDR3 is 15 residues. CDR1 and CDR2 (germline): KGHDR, SFDVKD.

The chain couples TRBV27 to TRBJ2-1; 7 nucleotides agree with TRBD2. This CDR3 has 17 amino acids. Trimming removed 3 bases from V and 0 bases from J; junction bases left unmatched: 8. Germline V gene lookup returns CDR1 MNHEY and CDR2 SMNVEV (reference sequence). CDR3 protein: CASSLGGRASSYNEQFF. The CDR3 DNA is TGTGCCAGCAGTTTGGGGGGGAGGGCCAGCTCCTACAATGAGCAGTTCTTC.

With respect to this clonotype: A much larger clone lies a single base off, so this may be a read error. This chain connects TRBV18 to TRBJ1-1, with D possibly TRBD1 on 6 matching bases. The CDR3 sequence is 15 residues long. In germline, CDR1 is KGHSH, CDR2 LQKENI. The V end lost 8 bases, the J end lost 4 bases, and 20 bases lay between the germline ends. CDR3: CASPRRQEEVTEAFF. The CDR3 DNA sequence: TGTGCCAGCCCACGTAGACAGGAGGAAGTCACTGAAGCTTTCTTT. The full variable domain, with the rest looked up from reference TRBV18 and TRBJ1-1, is NAGVMQNPRHLVRRRGQEARLRCSPMKGHSHVYWYRQLPEEGLKFMVYLQKENIIDESGMPKERFSAEFPKEGPSILRIQQVVRGDSAAYFCASPRRQEEVTEAFFGQGTRLTVV.

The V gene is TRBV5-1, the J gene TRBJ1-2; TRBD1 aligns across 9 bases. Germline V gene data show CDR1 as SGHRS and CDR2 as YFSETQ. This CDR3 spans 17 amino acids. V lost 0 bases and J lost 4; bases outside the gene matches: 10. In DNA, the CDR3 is TGCGCCAGCAGCTTGGAAGGGACAGGGAGCACGACCTATGGCTACACCTTC. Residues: CASSLEGTGSTTYGYTF. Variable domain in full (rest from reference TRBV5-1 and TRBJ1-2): KAGVTQTPRYLIKTRGQQVTLSCSPISGHRSVSWYQQTPGQGLQFLFEYFSETQRNKGNFPGRFSGRQFSNSRSEMNVSTLELGDSALYLCASSLEGTGSTTYGYTFGSGTRLTVV.

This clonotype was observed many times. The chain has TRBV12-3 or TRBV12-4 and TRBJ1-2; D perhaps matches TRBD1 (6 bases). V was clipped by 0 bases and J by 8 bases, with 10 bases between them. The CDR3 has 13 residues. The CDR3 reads CASSLAGGLGYTF. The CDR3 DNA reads TGTGCCAGCAGTTTAGCGGGGGGGCTCGGCTACACCTTC.

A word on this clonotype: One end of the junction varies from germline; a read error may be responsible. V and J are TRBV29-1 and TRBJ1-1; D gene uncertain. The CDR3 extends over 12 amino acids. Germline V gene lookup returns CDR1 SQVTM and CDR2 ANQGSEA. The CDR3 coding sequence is TGCAGCGCTGACCGTAGGAACGCTGAAGCTTTCTTT. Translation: CSADRRNAEAFF.

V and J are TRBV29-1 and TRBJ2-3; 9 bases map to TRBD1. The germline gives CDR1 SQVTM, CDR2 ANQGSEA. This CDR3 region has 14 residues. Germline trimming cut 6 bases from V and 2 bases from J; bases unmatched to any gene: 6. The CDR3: CSVWTGVNTDTQYF. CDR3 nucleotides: TGCAGCGTCTGGACAGGGGTGAACACAGATACGCAGTATTTT.

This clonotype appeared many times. The CDR3 coding sequence is TGTGCCAGCAGCTTAGTGGGGACAGGGAAAGCTTTCTTT. Its translation: CASSLVGTGKAFF. The chain combines TRBV7-9 with TRBJ1-1, with 9 bases identical to TRBD1. After removal of 1 base from V and 9 bases from J, the junction contained 3 bases not matched to a gene. This CDR3 has 13 amino acids. Germline CDR1 reads SEHNR; CDR2 reads FQNEAQ (reference sequence).

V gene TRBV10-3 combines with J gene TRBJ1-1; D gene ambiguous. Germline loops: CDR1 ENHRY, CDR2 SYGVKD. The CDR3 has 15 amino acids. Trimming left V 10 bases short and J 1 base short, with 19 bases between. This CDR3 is CASSSLRSGNTEAFF. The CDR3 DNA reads TGTGCCAGCAGCTCCCTGCGGTCCGGGAACACTGAAGCTTTCTTT.

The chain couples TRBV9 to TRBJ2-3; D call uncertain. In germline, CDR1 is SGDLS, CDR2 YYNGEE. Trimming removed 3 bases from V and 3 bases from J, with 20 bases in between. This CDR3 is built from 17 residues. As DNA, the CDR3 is TGTGCCAGCAGCGCCCGCCTGGACGAAAGGCCTACAGATACGCAGTATTTT. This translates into CASSARLDERPTDTQYF.

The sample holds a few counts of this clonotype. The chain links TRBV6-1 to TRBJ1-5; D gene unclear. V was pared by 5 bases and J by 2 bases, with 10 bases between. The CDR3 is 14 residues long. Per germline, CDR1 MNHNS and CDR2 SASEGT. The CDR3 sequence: CASSPGPGNQPQHF. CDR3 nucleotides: TGTGCCAGCAGTCCCGGACCGGGCAATCAGCCCCAGCATTTT.

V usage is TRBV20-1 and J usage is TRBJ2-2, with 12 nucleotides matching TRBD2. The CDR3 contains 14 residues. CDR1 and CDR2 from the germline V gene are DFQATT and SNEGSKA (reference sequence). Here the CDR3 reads CASGGAANTGELFF. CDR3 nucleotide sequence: TGCGCTAGCGGGGGGGCAGCGAACACCGGGGAGCTGTTTTTT.

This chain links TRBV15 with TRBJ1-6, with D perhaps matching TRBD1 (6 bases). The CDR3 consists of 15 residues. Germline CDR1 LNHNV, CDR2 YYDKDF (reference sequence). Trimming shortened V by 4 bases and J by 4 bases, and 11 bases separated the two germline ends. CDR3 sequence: CATSTSTGYNSPLHF. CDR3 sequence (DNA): TGTGCCACCAGCACCTCGACAGGATATAATTCACCCCTCCACTTT.

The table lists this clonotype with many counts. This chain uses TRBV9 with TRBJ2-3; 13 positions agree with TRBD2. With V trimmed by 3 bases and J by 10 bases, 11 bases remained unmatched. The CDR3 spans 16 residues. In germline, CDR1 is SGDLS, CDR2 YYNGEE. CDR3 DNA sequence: TGTGCCAGCAGCGCGACCCTCCCAGGACTAGCGGGAGCGCAGTATTTT. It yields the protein CASSATLPGLAGAQYF.

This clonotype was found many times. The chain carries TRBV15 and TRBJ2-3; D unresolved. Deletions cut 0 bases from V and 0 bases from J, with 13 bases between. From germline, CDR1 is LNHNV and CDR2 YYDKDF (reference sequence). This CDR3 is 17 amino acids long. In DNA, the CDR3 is TGTGCCACCAGCAGAGATCATCTAAGAGCTAGCACAGATACGCAGTATTTT. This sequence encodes CATSRDHLRASTDTQYF. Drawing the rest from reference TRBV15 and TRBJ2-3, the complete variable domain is DAMVIQNPRYQVTQFGKPVTLSCSQTLNHNVMYWYQQKSSQAPKLLFHYYDKDFNNEADTPDNFQSRRPNTSFCFLDIRSPGLGDTAMYLCATSRDHLRASTDTQYFGPGTRLTVL.